This TCR beta chain derives from a study of cytomegalovirus exposure and HLA in healthy donors. Remarks on this clone: What it binds is not known.

This table comes from immunoSEQ multiplex PCR, and its TCRdb copy is limited to in-frame clones, with some not included. The table has 200,000 to 250,000 clones, approximately 80% seen once. CDR1 is MNHEY and CDR2 is SMNVEV in the germline V gene (reference sequence). Deletions cut 3 bases from V and 7 bases from J, with 19 bases between. This CDR3 has 16 residues. Overall study findings and caveats: The authors listed around 150 TCR beta chains as cytomegalovirus-associated. The TCR clusters that emerged in the first cohort tended, a later analysis found, to co-occur in the 110 or so validation repertoires.

The receptor was derived from a woman aged 25-40 years in good health and CMV-seropositive. The sequenced sample consisted of PBMCs. This chain connects TRBV27 to TRBJ2-1; either TRBD1 or TRBD2 may supply D (5 bases each). For the CDR3, the DNA is TGTGCCAGCAGTTTTCGAGGACTGGGGGTACTTAATGAGCAGTTCTTC. It encodes CASSFRGLGVLNEQFF.